One and the same sample provided the 12 T cell receptor beta chains below, sequenced in a study of shared clonotypes between healthy human individuals. Repertoires were generated with immunoSEQ multiplex PCR, while TCRdb's copy carries only in-frame clones and drops some. The sample includes about 480,000 clones, around 79% of them seen just once. The sample was PBMCs. These receptors came from a woman aged 40 to 50 in good health. Some clones in this sample may be carry-over from other donors' samples.

The chain uses TRBV6-1 and TRBJ2-1; D ambiguous. V lost 6 bases and J lost 4, with 16 bases in between. The CDR3 sequence is 15 residues long. The germline V gene encodes CDR1 MNHNS and CDR2 SASEGT. CDR3 sequence (DNA): TGTGCCAGCAGACAACGAGAGGCCTCTTACAATGAGCAGTTCTTC. Protein sequence: CASRQREASYNEQFF.

The chain uses TRBV27 and TRBJ2-3; tentatively, D is TRBD2 (6 bases). This CDR3 region has 14 residues. Germline V gives CDR1 MNHEY, CDR2 SMNVEV (reference sequence). Deletions cut 2 bases from V and 6 bases from J, with 12 bases between. This CDR3 is CASSLGTGADTQYF. DNA for the CDR3: TGTGCCAGCAGTTTAGGGACTGGGGCCGATACGCAGTATTTT.

Many counts were recorded for this clone. V and J are TRBV4-1 and TRBJ2-2; 12 positions match TRBD2. The ends lost 3 bases at V and 6 bases at J; junction bases unmatched: 2. This CDR3 comprises 15 residues. Germline CDR1 and CDR2: MGHRA and YSYEKL. CDR3 protein: CASSQGTSGSGELFF. The DNA of the CDR3 is TGCGCCAGCAGCCAGGGGACTAGCGGGTCCGGGGAGCTGTTTTTT.

This chain uses TRBV19 with TRBJ2-2; D not certain. Germline CDR1 LNHDA, CDR2 SQIVND (reference sequence). V lost 3 bases and J 0 bases, leaving 8 bases between the germline ends. The CDR3 is made up of 15 amino acids. CDR3 DNA: TGTGCCAGTAGTATGAGACGAGCGAACACCGGGGAGCTGTTTTTT. This encodes CASSMRRANTGELFF.

This chain joins TRBV28 and TRBJ2-4; 9 bases are shared with TRBD2. Germline values: CDR1 MDHEN, CDR2 SYDVKM. V was pared by 6 bases and J by 5 bases, with 14 bases of the junction left unmatched. This CDR3 is built from 17 residues. The CDR3 nucleotides are TGTGCCAGCAGAGGGAGGAGCGGGGGGCGCGGGGAAAACATTCAGTACTTC. Amino acids: CASRGRSGGRGENIQYF.

The rearrangement uses TRBV28 and TRBJ2-3, with 10 bases that match TRBD2. The germline V gene has CDR1 MDHEN and CDR2 SYDVKM. This CDR3 is built from 21 residues. The junction had 19 bases not matched to a gene; V was cut back by 1 base and J by 3 bases. As DNA, the CDR3 is TGTGCCAGCAGTTTATTTTGGGCCGTTCACAGCGGGAGGGCCGAGACAGATACGCAGTATTTT. Translation gives CASSLFWAVHSGRAETDTQYF.

The J gene is TRBJ2-2, the V gene TRBV29-1; no firm D call. V was clipped by 2 bases and J by 0 bases, with 7 bases between them. The CDR3 is made up of 14 amino acids. CDR1 is SQVTM and CDR2 is ANQGSEA in the germline V gene. The CDR3: CSVERAANTGELFF. CDR3 bases: TGCAGCGTTGAAAGGGCAGCGAACACCGGGGAGCTGTTTTTT.

This clone was observed a single time. This chain joins TRBV28 and TRBJ1-5; no clear D. The V end lost 0 bases, the J end lost 1 base, and 10 bases lay between the germline ends. The CDR3 is 16 residues long. The germline gives CDR1 MDHEN, CDR2 SYDVKM. The CDR3 DNA reads TGTGCCAGCAGTTTATGGGGGTTTCAGAGCAATCAGCCCCAGCATTTT. The encoded protein is CASSLWGFQSNQPQHF.

J is TRBJ2-5 and V is TRBV7-7; possible D gene TRBD2, 6 bases. Near its end, the DNA agrees better with TRBJ2-7, so the J call may be wrong. Per germline, CDR1 SSHAT and CDR2 FNYEAQ (reference sequence). This CDR3 is 15 amino acids long. In DNA form, the CDR3 reads TGTGCCAGCAGCTTGGGCTCGGGGGACTCCTACGAGCAGTACTTC. Residues: CASSLGSGDSYEQYF.

The DNA of the CDR3 is TGTGCCAGCAGTTACGGTTGGGCCGCTAACTATGGCTACACCTTC. Encoded protein: CASSYGWAANYGYTF. The chain has TRBV6-5 and TRBJ1-2; no firm D call. The CDR3 runs 15 residues. The germline V gene encodes CDR1 MNHEY and CDR2 SVGAGI. The V end lost 2 bases, the J end lost 0 bases, and 10 bases lay between the germline ends.

The chain recombines TRBV5-1 with TRBJ1-1; D is ambiguous. Per the germline V gene, CDR1 is SGHRS and CDR2 is YFSETQ. V was clipped by 3 bases and J by 0 bases, with 21 bases between them. This CDR3 contains 18 residues. This CDR3 reads CASSSPAARSTMNTEAFF. CDR3 DNA: TGCGCCAGCAGCTCACCCGCGGCCCGATCGACTATGAACACTGAAGCTTTCTTT.

This rearrangement joins TRBV27 to TRBJ2-3; the match to TRBD2 covers 8 bases. J lost 6 bases, V lost 1 base, and 6 bases had no gene match. The CDR3 spans 15 residues. Germline CDR1 and CDR2: MNHEY and SMNVEV (reference sequence). The CDR3 protein is CASSLYGRAWDTQYF. Written as DNA, the CDR3 is TGTGCCAGCAGTTTATACGGGAGGGCCTGGGATACGCAGTATTTT.